This TCR beta chain was sequenced during a study of shared clonotypes between healthy human individuals (dated by TCRdb to between 2020 and 2021). About the study as a whole: A few men and a couple of women, aged 18 to 49 years, made up the cohort. Per donor, three plates each were used for CD4 naive and CD4 memory, two for CD8 naive, and one for CD8 memory. Blood TCR repertoires of about 5 healthy adults were deeply sequenced to estimate repertoire size and the extent of clonotype sharing between individuals. Different laboratories and diverse techniques were used to prepare libraries and sequence TCR repertoires, to increase sequencing depth and limit assay-specific biases. Leukapheresis yielded between about 0.94 and 9 billion PBMCs per donor. Study-wide findings and limitations: Approximately 5% of naive CD4, approximately 3.7% of naive CD8, 2.3% of memory CD4, and 0.35% to 0.4% of memory CD8 clonotypes were shared across a handful of donors. Pairwise subsampling indicated that sequencing depth was expected to affect the degree of clonotype sharing among donors. Higher generation probabilities were observed for clonotypes shared by all four sorted-subset donors than for non-shared clonotypes. The genetic and exposure-history diversity represented was limited by the small number of donors. Only blood was sampled, and tissue TCR repertoires likely differ from those in blood. Even with the large sequencing depth, rarefaction of the sorted-subset datasets indicated that sequencing was incomplete. Estimated clonotype richness was generally larger for naive than for memory subsets.

As to this clone: The specificity of this receptor is unknown. It has no much larger one-base neighbor in the sample; base qualities were not kept.

Using the deep immunoSEQ assay, TCR CDR3 regions were amplified from genomic DNA by multiplex PCR. Extracted genomic DNA from each cell subset was spread evenly across all wells of several immunoSEQ 96-well plates, with each plate serving as a replicate. For sorted subsets, roughly 190 ng of genomic DNA, equivalent to 25,000 to 35,000 T cell genomes, went into each replicate PCR. Purified libraries were measured with a Qubit 3.0 fluorometer, size-checked on a Bioanalyzer 2100, and measured again with the KAPA Library Quantification kit. Every immunoSEQ 96-well plate was sequenced on a separate single-read 150-cycle Illumina NextSeq 550 flow cell. As for how the authors treated the data: Because the immunoSEQ output held only junctional sequences and lacked quality scores, the filtering could not match the filtering applied to full-length reads. To assign V/J genes and CDR3, sequences were annotated against IMGT germline references using PyIR, a Python wrapper for IgBLAST v1.9. Reads were removed for weak V/J assignments (E-value above 1e-6), missing CDR3, stop codons, out-of-frame junctions, or ambiguous translated residues. V3J clonotypes were defined as sequences sharing the same inferred V gene, J gene, and CDR3 amino acid sequence. Percentage overlap between repertoires was calculated by dividing the number of shared unique clonotypes by the size of the smaller repertoire. RTK rarefaction, the Chao1 estimator, and Recon v2.1 estimates of unobserved clonotypes were used to assess repertoire richness. Generation probabilities were computed with OLGA for all TCRbeta clonotypes obtained by the gDNA method from a handful of donors. The clones in this table, taken by TCRdb from immuneACCESS, are in-frame only. Not every clone is retained; where verified, under half of the shortfall comes from an unresolved V gene, and the cause of the rest is unknown. D and trimming were read from the DNA, whereas the V and J calls and clone size are those reported in that table. This sample comprises roughly 700,000 clones, about 90% of them detected only once. The ten most abundant clones make up 34% of the sample.

The CDR3, from cysteine to phenylalanine, totals 14 residues. Only the CDR3 DNA stays, 42 bases, in frame from base 1. The germline V gene (reference sequence) provides CDR1 SEHNR and CDR2 FQNEAQ. Trimming costs V 3 bases and J 4 bases, and their ends lie 10 bases apart. Healthy HIV-negative adults with no recently reported acute infections or vaccinations were included as donors. Only Caucasian adults living in Nashville, Tennessee, USA were represented among the donors. CD8 memory samples consisted of magnetically selected CD45RO+ cells combined with CCR7-negative CD45RA+ effector memory (TemRA) cells. Blood was collected by leukapheresis, and PBMCs were isolated by Ficoll-Histopaque density gradient centrifugation and then cryopreserved in liquid nitrogen vapor phase. Analytical flow cytometry was used to check the purity and quantity of each magnetically sorted T cell population. Each sorted fraction had its genomic DNA isolated and then quantified by UV absorbance on a Nanodrop 2000c.

This chain is built from TRBV7-9 and TRBJ1-5; perhaps TRBD1 is the D gene, with 5 bases matching. Sequencing input: memory CD8+ T cells from PBMCs. The cell subset or site label for this specimen denotes: CD45RO+ cells pooled with CCR7-negative TemRA cells. The TCR sequence derives from a man between 18 and 35 years old in good health. Some clones in this sample may be carry-over from other donors' samples. The DNA is as follows: TGTGCCAGCAGCTTCGGGGCTTGGAATCAGCCCCAGCATTTT. Its amino acids are CASSFGAWNQPQHF.